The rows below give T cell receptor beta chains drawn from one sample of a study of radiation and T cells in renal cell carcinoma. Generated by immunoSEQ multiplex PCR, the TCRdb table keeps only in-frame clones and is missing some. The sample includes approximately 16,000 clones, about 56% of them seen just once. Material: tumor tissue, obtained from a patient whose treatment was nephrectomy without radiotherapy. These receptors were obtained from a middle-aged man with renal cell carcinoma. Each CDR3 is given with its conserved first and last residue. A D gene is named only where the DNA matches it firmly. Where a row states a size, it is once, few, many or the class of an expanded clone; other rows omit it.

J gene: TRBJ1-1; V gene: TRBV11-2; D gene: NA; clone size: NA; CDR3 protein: CASSLEAVVTEAFF; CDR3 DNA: TGTGCCAGCAGCTTAGAGGCGGTGGTCACTGAAGCTTTCTTT
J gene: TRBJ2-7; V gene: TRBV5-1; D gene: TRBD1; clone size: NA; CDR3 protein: CASSLGTGASYEQYF; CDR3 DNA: TGCGCCAGCAGCTTAGGGACAGGGGCTTCCTACGAGCAGTACTTC
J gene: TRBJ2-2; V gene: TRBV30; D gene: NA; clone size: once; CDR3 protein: CAWNRAWTGELFF; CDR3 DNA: TGTGCCTGGAACAGGGCCTGGACCGGGGAGCTGTTTTTT
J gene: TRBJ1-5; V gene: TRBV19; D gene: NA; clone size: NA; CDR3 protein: CASSTRGVGQPQHF; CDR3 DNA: TGTGCCAGTAGTACAAGGGGGGTCGGTCAGCCCCAGCATTTT
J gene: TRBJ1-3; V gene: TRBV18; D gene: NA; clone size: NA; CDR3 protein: CASSQGSSGNTIYF; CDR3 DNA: TGTGCCAGCTCACAAGGAAGCTCTGGAAACACCATATATTTT
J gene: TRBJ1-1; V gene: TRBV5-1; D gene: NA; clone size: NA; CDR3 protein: CASSLVGGANTEAFF; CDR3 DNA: TGCGCCAGCAGCTTGGTAGGGGGGGCGAACACTGAAGCTTTCTTT
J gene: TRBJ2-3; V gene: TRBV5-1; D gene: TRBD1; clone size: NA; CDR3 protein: CASGPGQGTDTQYF; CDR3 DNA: TGCGCCAGCGGACCGGGACAGGGGACAGATACGCAGTATTTT
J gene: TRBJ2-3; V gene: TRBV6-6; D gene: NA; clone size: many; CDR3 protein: CASSQLTDTQYF; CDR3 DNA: TGTGCCAGCAGTCAACTAACAGATACGCAGTATTTT
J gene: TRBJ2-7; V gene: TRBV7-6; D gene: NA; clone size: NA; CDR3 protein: CASSPRDTSYEQYF; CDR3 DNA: TGTGCCAGCAGCCCCCGGGACACCTCCTACGAGCAGTACTTC
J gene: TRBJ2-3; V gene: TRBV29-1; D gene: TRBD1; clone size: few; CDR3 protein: CSVVGQGATDTQYF; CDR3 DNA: TGCAGCGTTGTCGGACAGGGGGCAACAGATACGCAGTATTTT
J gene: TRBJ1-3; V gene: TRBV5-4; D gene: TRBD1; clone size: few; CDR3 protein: CASSPGQGTGNTIYF; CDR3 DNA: TGTGCCAGCAGCCCGGGACAGGGGACCGGAAACACCATATATTTT
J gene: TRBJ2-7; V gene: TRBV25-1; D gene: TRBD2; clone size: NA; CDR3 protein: CASSESPGLAYEQYF; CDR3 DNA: TGTGCCAGCAGTGAATCGCCGGGACTAGCCTACGAGCAGTACTTC
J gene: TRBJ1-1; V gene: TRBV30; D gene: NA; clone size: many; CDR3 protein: CAWSDGAGTEAFF; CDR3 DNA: TGTGCCTGGAGTGATGGGGCCGGAACTGAAGCTTTCTTT
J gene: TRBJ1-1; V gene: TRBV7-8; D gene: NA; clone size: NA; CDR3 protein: CASSLGLVAFF; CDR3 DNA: TGTGCCAGCAGCTTAGGGTTGGTAGCTTTCTTT
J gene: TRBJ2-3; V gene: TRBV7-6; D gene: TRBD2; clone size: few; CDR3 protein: CASNGGGAGETQYF; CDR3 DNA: TGTGCCAGCAATGGAGGGGGAGCGGGAGAAACGCAGTATTTT
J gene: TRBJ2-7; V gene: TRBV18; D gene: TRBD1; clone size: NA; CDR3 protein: CASSPNYRGGEQYF; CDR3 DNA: TGTGCCAGCTCACCAAATTACAGGGGTGGCGAGCAGTACTTC
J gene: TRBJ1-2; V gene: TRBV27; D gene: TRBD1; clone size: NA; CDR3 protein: CASTGTGGYGYTF; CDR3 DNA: TGTGCCAGCACCGGGACAGGGGGCTATGGCTACACCTTC
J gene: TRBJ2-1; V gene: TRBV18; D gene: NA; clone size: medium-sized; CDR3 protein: CASSPRPLSSYNEQFF; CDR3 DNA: TGTGCCAGCTCACCAAGACCCTTAAGCTCCTACAATGAGCAGTTCTTC
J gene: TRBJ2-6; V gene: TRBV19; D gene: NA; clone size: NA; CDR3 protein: CASSPRGYAGANVLTF; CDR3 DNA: TGTGCCAGTAGTCCCAGGGGATATGCGGGGGCCAACGTCCTGACTTTC
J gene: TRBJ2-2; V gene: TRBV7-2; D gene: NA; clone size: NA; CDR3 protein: CASSLDRTNLAGELFF; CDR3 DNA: TGTGCCAGCAGCTTAGACCGGACTAACTTAGCCGGGGAGCTGTTTTTT
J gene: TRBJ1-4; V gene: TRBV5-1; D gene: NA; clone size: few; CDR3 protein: CASSFGLYGSKATNEKLFF; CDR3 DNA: TGCGCCAGCAGCTTCGGTCTGTACGGAAGCAAAGCAACTAATGAAAAACTGTTTTTT
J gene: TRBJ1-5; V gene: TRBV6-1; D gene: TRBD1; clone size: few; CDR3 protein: CASSGTGADNQPQHF; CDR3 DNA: TGTGCCAGCAGTGGGACAGGGGCGGACAATCAGCCCCAGCATTTT
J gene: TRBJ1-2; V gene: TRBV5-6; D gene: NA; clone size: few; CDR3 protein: CASSFGRGYGYTF; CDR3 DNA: TGTGCCAGCAGCTTTGGCAGAGGATATGGCTACACCTTC
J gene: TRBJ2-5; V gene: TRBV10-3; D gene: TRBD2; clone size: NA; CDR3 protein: CAISVASTSGKETQYF; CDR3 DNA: TGTGCCATCAGTGTGGCCTCGACTAGCGGGAAAGAGACCCAGTACTTC
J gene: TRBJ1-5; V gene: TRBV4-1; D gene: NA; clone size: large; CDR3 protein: CASSQDRGTGQPQHF; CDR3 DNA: TGCGCCAGCAGCCAAGATCGGGGAACGGGACAGCCCCAGCATTTT
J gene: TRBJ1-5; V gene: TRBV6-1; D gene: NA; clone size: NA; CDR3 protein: CASSPYSNQPQHF; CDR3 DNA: TGTGCCAGCAGTCCCTATAGCAATCAGCCCCAGCATTTT